This note documents a single TCR beta chain sequence. This entry belongs to a study of human T cells and chemical hapten exposure. As for time point: patch test 2, 6 weeks after DPC sensitization. This sample's treatment: therapeutic diphenylcyclopropenone sensitization with weekly scalp DPC. From the RACE reads, TCRdb called clonotypes with MiXCR, one entry per CDR3 protein. The sample contains about 69,000 distinct CDR3 sequences, 10% of which appear only once. The receptor was derived from a woman aged 45 to 65 with alopecia areata. Some clones in this sample may be carry-over from other donors' samples. Source: whole blood, taken in connection with sensitization to the hapten diphenylcyclopropenone (DPC).

DNA of the CDR3: TGCGCCAGCAGCGCCGGAGGAGATACGCAGTATTTT. Translation: CASSAGGDTQYF. The chain joins TRBV5-1 to TRBJ2-3; D may be TRBD2 (5 bases). Germline V gene data show CDR1 as SGHRS and CDR2 as YFSETQ. The CDR3 is 12 amino acids. V was shortened by 4 bases and J by 5 bases, with 8 bases between the two germline ends. The whole variable domain, filled in from reference TRBV5-1 and TRBJ2-3, reads KAGVTQTPRYLIKTRGQQVTLSCSPISGHRSVSWYQQTPGQGLQFLFEYFSETQRNKGNFPGRFSGRQFSNSRSEMNVSTLELGDSALYLCASSAGGDTQYFGPGTRLTVL.